This T cell receptor beta chain stems from a study of Graves' ophthalmopathy and Graves' hyperthyroidism. Amplification from RNA transcripts yielded the TCR beta CDR3 regions. Investigators did first-round RT-PCR with HTBI primers, then second-round multiplex PCR. One entry per CDR3 protein, called by TCRdb with MiXCR from the multiplex PCR reads. The sample includes about 740,000 distinct CDR3 sequences, roughly 40% of them seen just once. Comment on this clonotype: Its target is unknown.

Fresh peripheral blood (approximately 10 ml) yielded the PBMCs. This CDR3 has 13 residues. Germline V gene sequence: CDR1 ENHRY, CDR2 SYGVKD. The V and J ends lost 8 bases and 1 base respectively, with 12 bases between them. Findings and caveats of the study: Discrimination between ophthalmopathy and stable hyperthyroidism by a 13-signature model showed about 88% sensitivity and less than 84% specificity. This model predicted ophthalmopathy progression (sensitivity approximately 68%, specificity 72.22%). Blood also harbored most expanded thyroid clonotypes above 0.001 frequency.

This clonotype was sampled from an adult man with Graves' ophthalmopathy. Sequenced sample: peripheral blood. This chain joins TRBV10-3 and TRBJ2-7, with a possible D match to TRBD2 (7 bases). The CDR3 loop reads CAIWEGQSYEQYF. CDR3 bases: TGTGCCATCTGGGAGGGACAATCCTACGAGCAGTACTTC.